This record looks at one T cell receptor beta chain sequence and its context. This sample is drawn from a study of T cell changes during pregnancy in multiple sclerosis. Clones were read by immunoSEQ multiplex PCR, and TCRdb kept only the in-frame ones, dropping some. The repertoire consists of tens of thousands of clones, with around 88% occurring once and the leading ten covering around 6.9%. The CDR3 contains 17 residues. The V end was cut by 5 bases, the J end by 0 bases, with 20 bases between. Per germline, CDR1 SGHDT and CDR2 YYEEEE. The rearrangement uses TRBV5-6 and TRBJ1-1, with D perhaps TRBD1 (5 bases). The TCR originated in a female donor with multiple sclerosis, enrolled in a pregnancy study. The sample consisted of CD8+ T cells from peripheral blood mononuclear cells, taken in the first trimester of pregnancy. Here the CDR3 reads CASRPGVQDGMNTEAFF. DNA for the CDR3: TGTGCCAGCAGACCGGGGGTCCAAGACGGAATGAACACTGAAGCTTTCTTT.